Below, 25 T cell receptor beta chains from the same sample are listed, as sequenced in a study of shared clonotypes between healthy human individuals. CD8 cells regarded as naive lacked CD45RO, were positively chosen for CCR7, and omitted terminally differentiated effector memory CD45RA+ cells. TCRdb's table, derived via immunoSEQ multiplex PCR, lists solely in-frame clones and lacks some. The sample shows some 2 million clones, roughly 95% of them seen only once. Sequencing input: naive CD8+ T cells sorted from blood. All receptors come from a man between 18 and 35 years old in good health.

The chain employs TRBV6-1 and TRBJ1-2; D possibly corresponds to TRBD1 (5 bases). V was cut by 0 bases and J by 4 bases, with 12 bases left in between. CDR1 is MNHNS, CDR2 SASEGT, per germline. The CDR3 length is 15 residues. The DNA for the CDR3 is TGTGCCAGCAGTGAAGCAGGCAGGGTGCGCTATGGCTACACCTTC. Protein: CASSEAGRVRYGYTF.

The chain uses TRBV27 and TRBJ2-7; 10 bases are a match to TRBD2. This CDR3 is built from 18 residues. The germline gives CDR1 MNHEY, CDR2 SMNVEV (reference sequence). Trimming took 3 bases from V and 0 from J; bases not matched to a gene: 11. The CDR3 region is CASSLLASGGPISYEQYF. DNA for the CDR3: TGTGCCAGCAGTTTGCTGGCTAGCGGGGGTCCAATCTCCTACGAGCAGTACTTC.

The genes are TRBV9 and TRBJ1-1, with D uncertain. Trimming cost V 4 bases and J 0 bases, with 13 bases left between them. Germline-derived CDR1 and CDR2 are SGDLS and YYNGEE. This CDR3 has 15 amino acids. CDR3 coding DNA: TGTGCCAGCAGCCGAAAGACTGACATGAACACTGAAGCTTTCTTT. Its translation is CASSRKTDMNTEAFF.

V and J are TRBV4-3 and TRBJ2-7, with no clear D. V lost 3 bases and J lost 3, with 21 bases in between. Germline CDR1 LGHNA, CDR2 YSLEER. The CDR3 totals 17 residues. The CDR3 coding sequence is TGCGCCAGCAGCCAGGAGAGCGAACGAGCTCCTGGCTACGAGCAGTACTTC. This gives the protein CASSQESERAPGYEQYF.

The chain uses TRBV27 and TRBJ2-5, with TRBD2 matching 10 bases. This CDR3 has 15 amino acids. Germline V gene data show CDR1 as MNHEY and CDR2 as SMNVEV (reference sequence). The V segment lost 4 bases and the J segment 4 bases; nucleotides outside the gene matches: 6. Written as DNA, the CDR3 is TGTGCCAGCAGTTCCTCACTAGCGGGACCAGAGACCCAGTACTTC. Its translation: CASSSSLAGPETQYF.

The rearrangement links TRBV7-3 to TRBJ2-2; D tentatively reads TRBD1 or TRBD2 (5 bases each). The germline gives CDR1 SGHTA, CDR2 FQGTGA. The CDR3 length is 15 residues. Trimming pared 0 bases from V and 4 bases from J, leaving 9 bases between. The CDR3 nucleotides are TGTGCCAGCAGCTTAACCAGGGCGGGCACCGGGGAGCTGTTTTTT. It codes for CASSLTRAGTGELFF.

A single count supports this clone. No conserved phenylalanine or tryptophan is present at the end of the CDR3, so a read error is the likely explanation. The V call is TRBV7-2, the J call TRBJ2-4; TRBD1 might be the D (5 bases). This CDR3 is 15 amino acids long. V gave up 2 bases and J gave up 1 base, with 9 bases separating them. Per germline, CDR1 SGHTA and CDR2 FQGNSA. This CDR3 reads CASSLQGSAKNIQYL. DNA for the CDR3: TGTGCCAGCAGCTTACAGGGAAGCGCCAAAAACATTCAGTACCTC.

CDR3 DNA: TGTGCCAGCAGCCCTATGGATTCAAGCTCCTACAATGAGCAGTTCTTC. This gives the protein CASSPMDSSSYNEQFF. V usage is TRBV28 and J usage is TRBJ2-1, with D hard to call. The germline CDR1 and CDR2 sequences are MDHEN and SYDVKM. V lost 6 bases to trimming and J lost 0 bases, with 15 bases between them. The CDR3 is 16 amino acids.

On this clone: In the same sample, other DNA sequences code for this CDR3. The V gene is TRBV27, the J gene TRBJ1-5; unclear D gene. The CDR3 is made up of 14 amino acids. V lost 3 bases and J lost 0, with 6 bases in between. The V gene's germline CDR1 is MNHEY and CDR2 SMNVEV (reference sequence). CDR3 loop: CASSFGLSNQPQHF. Here the CDR3 DNA reads TGTGCCAGCAGTTTTGGACTTAGCAATCAGCCCCAGCATTTT.

V is TRBV27 and J is TRBJ1-5; no reliable D call. Germline V gives CDR1 MNHEY, CDR2 SMNVEV (reference sequence). Trimming left V 5 bases short and J 4 bases short, with 15 bases between. The CDR3 length is 15 residues. In DNA, the CDR3 is TGTGCCAGCAGTCCTACGGGTCCACAAAATCAGCCCCAGCATTTT. It encodes CASSPTGPQNQPQHF.

This sequence joins TRBV4-1 and TRBJ2-1; the match to TRBD2 covers 10 bases. The ends lost 1 base at V and 5 bases at J; junction bases unmatched: 2. The CDR3 runs 15 residues. Germline V gene data show CDR1 as MGHRA and CDR2 as YSYEKL. This CDR3 is CASSQALAGNNEQFF. The CDR3 DNA sequence: TGCGCCAGCAGCCAAGCACTAGCGGGAAACAATGAGCAGTTCTTC.

The chain joins TRBV9 to TRBJ2-2, with D perhaps assigned TRBD1 or TRBD2 (5 bases each). The CDR3 has 16 amino acids. Per the germline V gene, CDR1 is SGDLS and CDR2 is YYNGEE. V was shortened by 0 bases and J by 6 bases, with 15 bases between the two germline ends. Here the CDR3 reads CASSVVPGRDSGELFF. The CDR3 nucleotides read TGTGCCAGCAGCGTAGTTCCAGGGAGAGACTCCGGGGAGCTGTTTTTT.

The V and J genes are TRBV19 and TRBJ1-2; D perhaps matches TRBD1 (6 bases). Germline V gene sequence: CDR1 LNHDA, CDR2 SQIVND (reference sequence). Trimming took 5 bases from V and 5 from J, leaving 12 bases between them. The CDR3 length is 13 residues. The CDR3 sequence is CASSDAGEYGYTF. The CDR3 DNA sequence: TGTGCCAGTAGTGACGCAGGGGAATATGGCTACACCTTC. The variable domain in full, with the rest retrieved from reference TRBV19 and TRBJ1-2, is DGGITQSPKYLFRKEGQNVTLSCEQNLNHDAMYWYRQDPGQGLRLIYYSQIVNDFQKGDIAEGYSVSREKKESFPLTVTSAQKNPTAFYLCASSDAGEYGYTFGSGTRLTVV.

In regard to this clone: Other DNA variants within this sample encode the same CDR3. V usage is TRBV6-5 and J usage is TRBJ2-7, with D perhaps given as TRBD1 or TRBD2 (5 bases each). The CDR3 is 13 amino acids. The V gene lost 3 bases and the J gene lost 6 bases, with 12 bases spanning the gap. CDR1 is MNHEY and CDR2 is SVGAGI in the germline V gene. CDR3 bases: TGTGCCAGCAGTTATAGTGGGGGAAGCGAGCAGTACTTC. Encoded protein: CASSYSGGSEQYF.

This clone was picked up one time. The V call is TRBV25-1, the J call TRBJ2-5; 9 positions match TRBD1. CDR3 length: 16 residues. Germline-derived CDR1 and CDR2 are MGHDK and SYGVNS. V lost 5 bases, J lost 0 bases, and 7 bases stayed unmatched. The CDR3 sequence is CASSPDRGWYQETQYF. The DNA for the CDR3 is TGTGCCAGCAGTCCGGACAGGGGCTGGTACCAAGAGACCCAGTACTTC.

This clone showed up just a few times. The chain is built from TRBV10-2 and TRBJ2-7; 10 bases align to TRBD2. Germline V lookup: CDR1 WSHSY, CDR2 SAAADI. V gave up 8 bases and J gave up 5 bases; unmatched junction bases: 3. The CDR3 loop spans 12 amino acids. The CDR3 region has the DNA TGCGCCAGCCTAGCGGGAGTGGACGAGCAGTACTTC. Encoded protein: CASLAGVDEQYF.

In regard to this clone: The same CDR3 arises from other DNA sequences in this sample as well. The chain links TRBV27 to TRBJ2-7; D remains ambiguous. The germline V gene encodes CDR1 MNHEY and CDR2 SMNVEV (reference sequence). V gave up 6 bases and J gave up 1 base, with 10 bases separating them. The CDR3 is 13 amino acids. The DNA of the CDR3 is TGTGCCAGCAGCCCTGACTTATCCTACGAGCAGTACTTC. It encodes CASSPDLSYEQYF.

J is TRBJ1-5 and V is TRBV19, with D uncertain. Germline CDR1 is LNHDA and CDR2 is SQIVND (reference sequence). V was pared by 1 base and J by 3 bases, with 10 bases between. This CDR3 has 15 residues. Here the CDR3 DNA reads TGTGCCAGTAGTATAGCCCCAGGAATCAATCAGCCCCAGCATTTT. It encodes CASSIAPGINQPQHF.

As to this clone: Other DNA sequences in the sample encode the same CDR3. The rearrangement uses TRBV7-2 and TRBJ2-3; no reliable D call. This CDR3 spans 15 amino acids. V was pared by 1 base and J by 1 base, with 9 bases between. Germline-derived CDR1 and CDR2 are SGHTA and FQGNSA. The CDR3 here is CASSLVGGGTDTQYF. The CDR3 coding sequence is TGTGCCAGCAGCTTAGTGGGCGGTGGCACAGATACGCAGTATTTT.

J is TRBJ2-1 and V is TRBV7-9; 7 nucleotides agree with TRBD1. With V trimmed by 6 bases and J by 0 bases, 5 bases remained unmatched. This CDR3 is built from 15 residues. Germline CDR1 SEHNR, CDR2 FQNEAQ (reference sequence). The CDR3 region has the DNA TGTGCCAGCAGTCACACAGGGGTCTCCTACAATGAGCAGTTCTTC. This encodes CASSHTGVSYNEQFF.

The chain employs TRBV7-9 and TRBJ2-7, with TRBD2 as a possible D gene (6 bases). The CDR3 is 15 amino acids. V lost 0 bases and J 1 base, leaving 10 bases between the germline ends. Germline CDR1 reads SEHNR; CDR2 reads FQNEAQ (reference sequence). The CDR3 spells CASSLADGTSYEQYF. CDR3 nucleotides: TGTGCCAGCAGCTTAGCGGACGGGACTTCCTACGAGCAGTACTTC. Based on the CDR3 plus reference TRBV7-9 and TRBJ2-7, the full variable domain is DTGVSQNPRHKITKRGQNVTFRCDPISEHNRLYWYRQTLGQGPEFLTYFQNEAQLEKSRLLSDRFSAERPKGSFSTLEIQRTEQGDSAMYLCASSLADGTSYEQYFGPGTRLTVT.

The rearrangement uses TRBV28 and TRBJ2-1; 7 bases fit TRBD2. The junction had 8 bases not matched to a gene; V was cut back by 1 base and J by 5 bases. Germline loops: CDR1 MDHEN, CDR2 SYDVKM. CDR3 length equals 16 residues. DNA for the CDR3: TGTGCCAGCAGTTTATTCGCTGGCGGGACTAACAATGAGCAGTTCTTC. This encodes CASSLFAGGTNNEQFF.

A few counts support this clone. This chain connects TRBV30 to TRBJ1-1; unclear D gene. The CDR3 consists of 13 residues. Trimming removed 1 base at V and 5 bases at J, with 11 bases between. Germline V CDR1 and CDR2: GTSNPN, SVGIG (reference sequence). CDR3: CAWSETGLTEAFF. Written as DNA, the CDR3 is TGTGCCTGGAGTGAGACCGGGTTAACTGAAGCTTTCTTT.

The chain is built from TRBV27 and TRBJ1-5; D gene uncertain. This CDR3 spans 15 amino acids. Germline CDR1 MNHEY, CDR2 SMNVEV (reference sequence). Trimming pared 5 bases from V and 2 bases from J, leaving 13 bases between. The CDR3 DNA reads TGTGCCAGCAGTGCCTTTGGTATGGGCAATCAGCCCCAGCATTTT. Protein product: CASSAFGMGNQPQHF.

V and J are TRBV5-4 and TRBJ1-1, with D uncertain. The CDR3 contains 13 residues. V was trimmed by 0 bases and J by 6 bases, leaving 9 bases between them. Germline CDR1 is SGHNT and CDR2 is YYREEE (reference sequence). The DNA of the CDR3 is TGTGCCAGCAGCTTGGTTTACGAACCTGAAGCTTTCTTT. Translated, it gives CASSLVYEPEAFF.